Listed below are T cell receptor beta chains from one sample, sequenced in a study of shared clonotypes between healthy human individuals. Profiled with immunoSEQ multiplex PCR; TCRdb holds only in-frame clones, not every one. The sample consists of about 580,000 clones, roughly 98% of them appearing once. The sample consisted of naive CD8+ T cells sorted from blood. These receptors came from a man younger than 40 in good health. CDR3s include the opening cysteine and the closing phenylalanine or tryptophan. The D gene is left open where the match is weak. Clone size appears in some rows only: once, few, many, or a class for an expanded clone.

TRBV7-6	TRBJ1-1	.	TRBD1	CASSDYRGKNPEAFF	TGTGCCAGCAGCGATTACAGGGGCAAGAATCCTGAAGCTTTCTTT
TRBV6-5	TRBJ1-2	.	TRBD1	CASSYSETGDYGYTF	TGTGCCAGCAGTTACTCGGAAACAGGGGACTATGGCTACACCTTC
TRBV7-9	TRBJ2-7	once	.	CASSPRDSFYEQYF	TGTGCCAGCAGCCCGCGGGACAGTTTCTACGAGCAGTACTTC
TRBV9	TRBJ1-1	.	TRBD1	CASSPKQTGFGTEAFF	TGTGCCAGCAGCCCCAAACAGACAGGGTTTGGCACTGAAGCTTTCTTT
TRBV27	TRBJ2-1	.	.	CASSLRMGRWDEQFF	TGTGCCAGCAGTCTCAGAATGGGCCGGTGGGATGAGCAGTTCTTC
TRBV27	TRBJ2-1	.	.	CASSHLAGPYNEQFF	TGTGCCAGCAGCCACCTGGCAGGGCCTTACAATGAGCAGTTCTTC
TRBV7-2	TRBJ2-5	.	TRBD2	CASSRGLAGGNLMETQYF	TGTGCCAGCAGCCGCGGACTAGCGGGAGGGAACCTGATGGAGACCCAGTACTTC
TRBV7-9	TRBJ2-7	.	TRBD1	CASSLGGQGTYEQYF	TGTGCCAGCAGCTTAGGGGGACAGGGCACTTACGAGCAGTACTTC
TRBV14	TRBJ2-3	.	.	CASSQTQTGPSTDTQYF	TGTGCCAGCAGCCAGACCCAGACAGGACCCAGCACAGATACGCAGTATTTT
TRBV7-9	TRBJ2-1	.	.	CASSFWDSRGDEQFF	TGTGCCAGCAGCTTTTGGGATTCCCGTGGGGATGAGCAGTTCTTC
TRBV5-1	TRBJ2-2	.	TRBD2	CASSLVRAGDSANTGELFF	TGCGCCAGCAGCTTGGTTCGAGCGGGGGACTCAGCGAACACCGGGGAGCTGTTTTTT
TRBV28	TRBJ2-7	.	.	CASSPDGSSYEQYF	TGTGCCAGCAGTCCGGACGGTAGCTCCTACGAGCAGTACTTC
TRBV29-1	TRBJ2-3	once	.	CSVSDAGHPDTQYF	TGCAGCGTTTCTGACGCGGGACACCCAGATACGCAGTATTTT
TRBV28	TRBJ2-7	.	TRBD2	CASSSGTRRYEQYF	TGTGCCAGCAGTTCCGGGACTAGGAGGTACGAGCAGTACTTC
TRBV7-9	TRBJ2-1	.	.	CASSPNAGSYNEQFF	TGTGCCAGCAGCCCTAACGCAGGTTCCTACAATGAGCAGTTCTTC
TRBV19	TRBJ2-7	.	TRBD2	CASSFNSGRGIYEQYF	TGTGCCAGTAGTTTCAATAGCGGGAGAGGCATCTACGAGCAGTACTTC
TRBV9	TRBJ2-1	.	.	CASRGDEQFF	TGTGCCAGCAGAGGTGATGAGCAGTTCTTC
TRBV28	TRBJ2-7	.	TRBD1	CAIWDRDSYEQYF	TGTGCCATCTGGGACAGGGACTCCTACGAGCAGTACTTC
TRBV7-9	TRBJ2-3	.	.	CASSPGRDTQYF	TGTGCCAGCAGCCCAGGGCGCGATACGCAGTATTTT
TRBV25-1	TRBJ2-1	.	TRBD2	CASSEWKAGRGNEQFF	TGTGCCAGCAGTGAATGGAAAGCGGGAAGGGGCAATGAGCAGTTCTTC
TRBV27	TRBJ2-7	.	TRBD1	CASSPGGTGYEQYF	TGTGCCAGCAGTCCAGGTGGGACAGGGTACGAGCAGTACTTC
TRBV2	TRBJ2-7	.	.	CASSANSYEQYF	TGTGCCAGCAGTGCCAACAGTTACGAGCAGTACTTC
TRBV27	TRBJ2-7	.	.	CASSLLYRDGAYEQYF	TGTGCCAGCAGTTTATTGTACCGGGACGGCGCCTACGAGCAGTACTTC
TRBV27	TRBJ2-2	.	.	CASSFFRDTGELFF	TGTGCCAGCAGTTTCTTCAGGGACACCGGGGAGCTGTTTTTT
TRBV28	TRBJ2-7	once	TRBD2	CASSPRLAGTYEQYF	TGTGCCAGCAGCCCCAGACTAGCGGGGACCTACGAGCAGTACTTC
TRBV7-9	TRBJ2-1	.	.	CASSLALLNEQFF	TGTGCCAGCAGCTTAGCGCTACTAAATGAGCAGTTCTTC
TRBV27	TRBJ1-1	.	.	CASSGGSLNTEAFF	TGTGCCAGCAGTGGGGGCAGCCTGAACACTGAAGCTTTCTTT
TRBV7-9	TRBJ2-2	.	.	CASSFAETRTGELFF	TGTGCCAGCAGCTTCGCCGAGACTCGCACCGGGGAGCTGTTTTTT
TRBV30	TRBJ2-5	.	.	CAWSLGTQETQYF	TGTGCCTGGAGTCTCGGGACTCAAGAGACCCAGTACTTC
TRBV11-2	TRBJ1-1	.	.	CASSFAGTEAFF	TGTGCCAGCAGCTTCGCGGGCACTGAAGCTTTCTTT
TRBV4-1	TRBJ2-7	once	TRBD1	CASSQEPGTGAYEQYF	TGCGCCAGCAGCCAAGAGCCAGGGACAGGGGCCTACGAGCAGTACTTC
TRBV18	TRBJ2-5	.	TRBD1	CASSPPGQGIGETQYF	TGTGCCAGCTCACCACCGGGACAGGGAATAGGCGAGACCCAGTACTTC
TRBV7-9	TRBJ1-2	once	.	CASSLEGNYGYTF	TGTGCCAGCAGCTTAGAGGGTAACTATGGCTACACCTTC
TRBV7-8	TRBJ2-1	.	TRBD1	CASSLFPGGNNEQFF	TGTGCCAGCAGCTTATTTCCAGGGGGTAACAATGAGCAGTTCTTC
TRBV27	TRBJ2-5	.	TRBD1	CASSPIDRGQETQYF	TGTGCCAGCAGTCCGATAGACAGGGGGCAAGAGACCCAGTACTTC
TRBV28	TRBJ2-1	.	TRBD2	CATSYGTSWFF	TGTGCCACTTCCTATGGGACTAGCTGGTTCTTC
TRBV29-1	TRBJ2-5	.	.	CSVAEETQYF	TGCAGCGTTGCCGAAGAGACCCAGTACTTC
TRBV18	TRBJ2-7	.	TRBD1	CASSPDPVTGGFNEQYF	TGTGCCAGCTCACCCGACCCCGTAACAGGGGGGTTCAACGAGCAGTACTTC
TRBV14	TRBJ1-2	.	.	CASSVANYGYTF	TGTGCCAGCAGCGTAGCTAACTATGGCTACACCTTC
TRBV11-2	TRBJ2-1	.	.	CASSFLANPYNEQFF	TGTGCCAGCAGCTTTTTAGCAAATCCCTACAATGAGCAGTTCTTC
TRBV28	TRBJ1-5	.	.	CASSLQGLQPQHF	TGTGCCAGCAGTCTTCAGGGTCTCCAACCCCAGCATTTT
TRBV28	TRBJ2-1	.	.	CASSFGLERLLYNEQFF	TGTGCCAGCAGTTTCGGACTTGAGCGGCTTCTCTACAATGAGCAGTTCTTC
TRBV27	TRBJ1-4	.	.	CASSYGDGGTNEKLFF	TGTGCCAGCTCATATGGGGATGGGGGAACTAATGAAAAACTGTTTTTT
TRBV4-2	TRBJ2-1	.	.	CASSQGNNQFF	TGTGCCAGCAGCCAAGGCAATAACCAGTTCTTC
TRBV27	TRBJ1-1	.	.	CASSFGGAVEAFF	TGTGCCAGCAGTTTTGGGGGGGCCGTTGAAGCTTTCTTT
TRBV10-2	TRBJ2-2	.	.	CASTIPYGGDTGELFF	TGCGCCAGCACCATTCCCTACGGGGGCGACACCGGGGAGCTGTTTTTT
TRBV7-9	TRBJ2-7	.	TRBD1	CASSPRTGGYEQYF	TGTGCCAGCAGCCCCCGAACAGGGGGCTACGAGCAGTACTTC
TRBV18	TRBJ2-1	.	TRBD2	CASSPGTSGTPYNEQFF	TGTGCCAGCTCCCCCGGGACTAGCGGGACCCCCTACAATGAGCAGTTCTTC
TRBV7-9	TRBJ1-4	.	.	CASTFVSAEGEKLFF	TGTGCCAGCACCTTCGTGTCGGCGGAGGGTGAAAAACTGTTTTTT
TRBV4-3	TRBJ2-2	.	TRBD2	CASGGAGPNTGELFF	TGCGCCAGTGGGGGAGCGGGGCCGAACACCGGGGAGCTGTTTTTT
TRBV27	TRBJ2-7	.	.	CASSFVPLGSSYEQYF	TGTGCCAGCAGTTTCGTCCCCCTCGGGAGCTCCTACGAGCAGTACTTC
TRBV5-8	TRBJ2-7	.	.	CASSFARTSSASNEQYF	TGTGCCAGCAGCTTCGCCCGTACGTCCTCGGCCTCAAATGAGCAGTACTTC
TRBV7-9	TRBJ1-1	.	TRBD1	CASSQTGEQLGLNTEAFF	TGTGCCAGCAGCCAAACAGGGGAACAGCTTGGTTTGAACACTGAAGCTTTCTTT
TRBV7-2	TRBJ2-3	once	TRBD2	CASSLIAGADTQYF	TGTGCCAGCAGCTTAATAGCGGGAGCAGATACGCAGTATTTT
TRBV7-9	TRBJ2-3	.	.	CASRPSLGEVTDTQYF	TGTGCCAGCAGGCCTTCTTTGGGGGAGGTCACAGATACGCAGTATTTT
TRBV5-8	TRBJ2-1	.	TRBD1	CASSSGAGQGHYVSIEQFF	TGTGCCAGCAGCTCGGGAGCGGGACAGGGTCATTACGTCTCAATTGAGCAGTTCTTC
TRBV9	TRBJ2-2	.	.	CASSVWDTGELFF	TGTGCCAGCAGCGTCTGGGACACCGGGGAGCTGTTTTTT